A selection of T cell receptor beta chains follows, all from one sample in a study of blood T cell repertoires in COVID-19. The table came from immunoSEQ multiplex PCR; TCRdb's copy has only in-frame clones and leaves some out. The repertoire holds approximately 270,000 clones, with roughly 89% as singletons. The sequenced sample consisted of peripheral blood. The receptors were sampled from a young man with acute or convalescent COVID-19. Both conserved end residues are part of each CDR3. D genes are given only for firm matches. The size of a clone is reported for some rows only, either as once, few or many, or as a class for expanded clones.

d_call: -; j_call: TRBJ1-1; v_call: TRBV30; clone_size: -; cdr3_nt: TGTGCCTGGTCCCGGGACACTTTAGGGAGGGCTGAAGCTTTCTTT; cdr3_aa: CAWSRDTLGRAEAFF
d_call: -; j_call: TRBJ1-5; v_call: TRBV6-1; clone_size: -; cdr3_nt: TGTGCCAGCAGTGATATGAGAACCCAACAGCCCCAGCATTTT; cdr3_aa: CASSDMRTQQPQHF
d_call: -; j_call: TRBJ2-1; v_call: TRBV18; clone_size: -; cdr3_nt: TGTGCCAGCTCACCGCAGGACTCCTTCAATGAGCAGTTCTTC; cdr3_aa: CASSPQDSFNEQFF
d_call: TRBD1; j_call: TRBJ2-7; v_call: TRBV28; clone_size: few; cdr3_nt: TGTGCCAGCAGCTCACCCACAGGGGGAGGCGAGCAGTACTTC; cdr3_aa: CASSSPTGGGEQYF
d_call: TRBD2; j_call: TRBJ2-7; v_call: TRBV27; clone_size: -; cdr3_nt: TGTGCCAGTAGTCGCGGGGGGGCGGGGGAGCAGTACTTC; cdr3_aa: CASSRGGAGEQYF
d_call: TRBD1; j_call: TRBJ2-5; v_call: TRBV6-1; clone_size: -; cdr3_nt: TGTGCCAGCAGTGCATTAGGACAGGGGTACCGCGAGACCCAGTACTTC; cdr3_aa: CASSALGQGYRETQYF
d_call: -; j_call: TRBJ1-3; v_call: TRBV15; clone_size: -; cdr3_nt: TGTGCCACCAGCTCGCTTGGGGGGTATCTTGGAAACACCATATATTTT; cdr3_aa: CATSSLGGYLGNTIYF
d_call: TRBD1; j_call: TRBJ1-4; v_call: TRBV6-5; clone_size: -; cdr3_nt: TGTGCCAGCAGTCCCAGGGGGTGGAGGGATGAAAAACTGTTTTTT; cdr3_aa: CASSPRGWRDEKLFF
d_call: TRBD2; j_call: TRBJ2-1; v_call: TRBV3-1/TRBV3-2; clone_size: -; cdr3_nt: TGTGCCAGCACCAAAGCGGGAGGGCCCTACAATGAGCAGTTCTTC; cdr3_aa: CASTKAGGPYNEQFF
d_call: -; j_call: TRBJ1-2; v_call: TRBV6-2/TRBV6-3; clone_size: few; cdr3_nt: TGTGCCAGCAGTTACTCGAGTACAGACTATGGCTACACCTTC; cdr3_aa: CASSYSSTDYGYTF
d_call: TRBD2; j_call: TRBJ2-1; v_call: TRBV5-4; clone_size: -; cdr3_nt: TGTGCCAGCAGAAGGGCGGGAGACGGGCGGTCCTACAATGAGCAGTTCTTC; cdr3_aa: CASRRAGDGRSYNEQFF
d_call: -; j_call: TRBJ1-1; v_call: TRBV5-1; clone_size: -; cdr3_nt: TGCGCCAGCAGCTTGGACAGACTGAACACTGAAGCTTTCTTT; cdr3_aa: CASSLDRLNTEAFF
d_call: -; j_call: TRBJ1-6; v_call: TRBV18; clone_size: -; cdr3_nt: TGTGCCAGCTCACCAAGGCATGGGGGGGATTCACCCCTCCACTTT; cdr3_aa: CASSPRHGGDSPLHF
d_call: TRBD1; j_call: TRBJ1-1; v_call: TRBV3-1/TRBV3-2; clone_size: -; cdr3_nt: TGTGCCAGCAGCCAAGGGACAGGGGGAACGAACACTGAAGCTTTCTTT; cdr3_aa: CASSQGTGGTNTEAFF
d_call: -; j_call: TRBJ1-2; v_call: TRBV15; clone_size: once; cdr3_nt: TGTGCCACCAGCGGGCTAGTTTATGGGAGCGGCTACACCTTC; cdr3_aa: CATSGLVYGSGYTF
d_call: -; j_call: TRBJ2-2; v_call: TRBV12-3/TRBV12-4; clone_size: -; cdr3_nt: TGTGCCAGCAGTTCCAAAACCGGGGAGCTGTTTTTT; cdr3_aa: CASSSKTGELFF
d_call: -; j_call: TRBJ1-2; v_call: TRBV5-6; clone_size: -; cdr3_nt: TGTGCCAGCAGCCGGGCAGGGGAAGACCGTGGCTACACCTTC; cdr3_aa: CASSRAGEDRGYTF
d_call: TRBD1; j_call: TRBJ1-4; v_call: TRBV5-1; clone_size: -; cdr3_nt: TGCGCCAGCAGCAACAACCTGCCCGGGACAGGGGGCTTCCGAGGCGAAAAACTGTTTTTT; cdr3_aa: CASSNNLPGTGGFRGEKLFF
d_call: -; j_call: TRBJ1-1; v_call: TRBV6-5; clone_size: -; cdr3_nt: TGTGCCAGCAGTACCAGGAACTCGGGGGCTTTCTTT; cdr3_aa: CASSTRNSGAFF
d_call: TRBD2; j_call: TRBJ2-1; v_call: TRBV18; clone_size: -; cdr3_nt: TGTGCCAGCTCAACCCGGGGGGGATACAATGAGCAGTTCTTC; cdr3_aa: CASSTRGGYNEQFF
d_call: -; j_call: TRBJ2-7; v_call: TRBV28; clone_size: -; cdr3_nt: TGTGCCAGCAGCCCGGGTAGATCAAGCGAGCAGTACTTC; cdr3_aa: CASSPGRSSEQYF
d_call: -; j_call: TRBJ2-5; v_call: TRBV11-2; clone_size: -; cdr3_nt: TGTGCCAGCAGCACCCCTAGGGGGGGCGCGGCCCAGTACTTC; cdr3_aa: CASSTPRGGAAQYF
d_call: TRBD1; j_call: TRBJ2-5; v_call: TRBV18; clone_size: -; cdr3_nt: TGTGCCAGCTCACTATCTATCGGGACAGGGCAAGAGACCCAGTACTTC; cdr3_aa: CASSLSIGTGQETQYF
d_call: TRBD1; j_call: TRBJ1-6; v_call: TRBV28; clone_size: -; cdr3_nt: TGTGCCAGCAGCCCCCGGACAGGGGCTAATTCACCCCTCCACTTT; cdr3_aa: CASSPRTGANSPLHF